This T cell receptor beta chain is from a study of T cells in Graves' hyperthyroidism and ophthalmopathy (dated by TCRdb to between 2019 and 2020). Background for the entire study: Peripheral blood was sampled at the time of initial diagnosis, prior to any treatment. A discovery cohort of approximately 97 patients, about 40 with Graves' ophthalmopathy and 57 with stable Graves' hyperthyroidism, was used to find distinguishing TCR V-J signatures. An independent validation cohort of 18 to 20 hyperthyroidism patients and 17 patients who later progressed to ophthalmopathy tested prospective prediction of ophthalmopathy. The approximately 98 discovery patients were randomly divided into training and test sets at a 7:3 ratio. In about six Graves' hyperthyroidism patients, the study also compared T-cell repertoires from thyroid tissue with T-cell repertoires from blood. After sampling, hyperthyroidism patients received methimazole starting at 30 mg daily, and ophthalmopathy patients received high-dose intravenous methylprednisolone. The paper describes TCR Vbeta CDR3 sequencing of more than 120 peripheral blood samples, made up of about 41 ophthalmopathy patients, around 78 hyperthyroidism patients and roughly 17 progressor patients. What the work shows at the level of the full study, not this receptor alone: During validation, the model predicted progression to ophthalmopathy a median of approximately 6.5 months ahead of onset, with more than 55% sensitivity and around 72% specificity. Sample size was not statistically predetermined, and blinding of investigators to group allocation was not performed. Blood samples also contained most of the expanded thyroid clonotypes (frequency above 0.001), which suggests that blood repertoires may reflect thyroid immune responses. In cross-validation, a model built on a 13 V-J signature told ophthalmopathy apart from stable hyperthyroidism with approximately 91% sensitivity and around 83% specificity, and in testing the same model reached 80%/75%.

Ophthalmopathy patients had moderately to severely active disease, with a Clinical Activity Score of 3 or more, a NOSPECS grade of 4 or more, and a disease duration of less than 3 months. Patients with uncontrolled infections, other autoimmune diseases, pregnancy or lactation were excluded. Clinical symptoms, serum thyroxine and TRAb, thyroid ultrasound, and orbital computed tomography formed the basis for the diagnoses. PBMCs were isolated from more than 9 ml of fresh peripheral blood by Ficoll-Paque density gradient centrifugation. Total RNA was extracted using Trizol reagent, and RNA quality was assessed on an Agilent 2100 Bioanalyzer. TCR beta CDR3 regions were amplified from RNA transcripts. The first round of RT-PCR for the TCR CDR3 was performed with the HTBI primer set and the Qiagen OneStep RT-PCR kit. Libraries were constructed in a second round of multiplex PCR, after which size selection and purification were performed. Paired-end sequencing of the libraries was performed with 100 bp reads on an Illumina HiSeq2000. In the source study's methods: Raw data were processed with SOAPnuke, discarding reads with adapters, uncalled bases, mean Phred below 15, or no exact constant-primer or identifier match. COPE v1.2.5 was used to merge the high-quality paired reads, and each unique nucleotide sequence was defined as a clonotype. MiTCR v1.1 was used to align clonotypes to the IMGT TRBV, TRBD and TRBJ reference segments. Only V-J combinations with frequency above 0.0001, covering about 99% of repertoires, were analysed. A TCS score was defined as the ratio of F50 (clonal expansion) to E x V (chaos), with BLOSUM62-based TCRdist applied between CDR3 peptides within each V-J. Welch's t-statistics and random forest reduced 500 to 650 V-J features to fewer than 15, which were used in a naive Bayes classifier (R e1071). TCRdb reprocessing: public reads trimmed at Q25 with fastp, clones called with MiXCR, in-frame beta chains kept. Each CDR3 protein appears once, grouped with its most common genes and DNA. The V and J calls were determined by TCRdb, not by the authors. The sample yields about 500,000 distinct CDR3 sequences; 15% to 20% were counted once. The top ten constitute 25% to 30% of the sample.

On this clonotype: Its target antigen remains unknown. Per-base quality was not reported, and no clone a single base away is much larger than it.

V is clipped by 3 bases and J by 7 bases, and the sequence between their germline boundaries is 9 bases long. The CDR3, from cysteine to phenylalanine, totals 12 residues. The retained sequence is limited to the CDR3, 36 bases, with the frame set at the first base. The germline V gene (reference sequence) sets CDR1 to LNHDA and CDR2 to SQIVND. The sequenced sample consisted of blood. The TCR was taken from a woman in her 30s with Graves' ophthalmopathy. In this chain, TRBV19 is recombined with TRBJ1-2; no D gene is confidently identified. CDR3 loop: CASSIAGSGYTF. The DNA is as follows: TGTGCCAGTAGTATTGCCGGGAGTGGCTACACCTTC.